This passage covers 7 T cell receptor beta chains from one sample sequenced in a study of cytomegalovirus exposure and HLA in healthy donors. Assay: immunoSEQ multiplex PCR; the TCRdb copy retains only in-frame clones and omits some. The sample shows more than 110,000 clones, around 85% of them seen only once. Sample: PBMCs. The receptors were gathered from a man between 18 and 29 years old in good health and CMV-seronegative.

The V call is TRBV7-9, the J call TRBJ2-6; tentatively, D is TRBD1 (6 bases). Per germline, CDR1 SEHNR and CDR2 FQNEAQ (reference sequence). This CDR3 has 15 residues. With 4 bases removed from V and 4 bases from J, the gap between germline ends came to 11 bases. The CDR3 protein is CASSSGTPGANVLTF. CDR3 coding DNA: TGTGCCAGCAGCTCAGGGACACCCGGGGCCAACGTCCTGACTTTC. Variable domain in full (rest from reference TRBV7-9 and TRBJ2-6): DTGVSQNPRHKITKRGQNVTFRCDPISEHNRLYWYRQTLGQGPEFLTYFQNEAQLEKSRLLSDRFSAERPKGSFSTLEIQRTEQGDSAMYLCASSSGTPGANVLTFGAGSRLTVL.

The chain is built from TRBV28 and TRBJ1-3; TRBD1 is a possible D gene (6 bases). Trimming pared 8 bases from V and 0 bases from J, leaving 14 bases between. Per the germline V gene, CDR1 is MDHEN and CDR2 is SYDVKM. CDR3 length: 15 residues. The CDR3 DNA sequence: TGTGCCAGCGGGCAGGACAGCCTCTCTGGAAACACCATATATTTT. This encodes CASGQDSLSGNTIYF.

The V call is TRBV2, the J call TRBJ1-2; 7 bases match TRBD1. The V segment lost 2 bases and the J segment 6 bases; nucleotides outside the gene matches: 6. The CDR3 is 14 amino acids. Germline V gene sequence: CDR1 SNHLY, CDR2 FYNNEI. The CDR3 is CASSESFGTDGYTF. In DNA form, the CDR3 reads TGTGCCAGCAGTGAAAGTTTTGGGACAGATGGCTACACCTTC.

The rearrangement joins TRBV27 to TRBJ1-1; D is unresolved. The CDR3 is made up of 15 amino acids. The germline gives CDR1 MNHEY, CDR2 SMNVEV (reference sequence). V dropped 6 bases and J dropped 0 bases, with 14 bases sitting between them. The CDR3: CASRFLVGVNTEAFF. In nucleotides, the CDR3 is TGTGCCAGCAGGTTCCTAGTGGGTGTGAACACTGAAGCTTTCTTT.

The chain couples TRBV29-1 to TRBJ1-1; D perhaps matches TRBD1 (6 bases). The V gene lost 4 bases and the J gene lost 1 base, with 13 bases spanning the gap. This CDR3 has 14 amino acids. Germline CDR1 reads SQVTM; CDR2 reads ANQGSEA. CDR3 bases: TGCAGCGTTGTACAGGGTAGGCGGAACACTGAAGCTTTCTTT. Its translation is CSVVQGRRNTEAFF.

The chain uses TRBV12-5 and TRBJ2-1, with D possibly TRBD2 on 6 matching bases. The CDR3 contains 17 residues. Between the trimmed V and J ends, which lost 4 bases and 3 bases, there was a span of 19 bases. CDR1 LGHNT and CDR2 FRNRAP come from the germline V gene. The CDR3 DNA reads TGTGCTAGTGGTTCGGTTTCGGGCGGGGCGCTCTACAATGAGCAGTTCTTC. Its translation is CASGSVSGGALYNEQFF.

V usage is TRBV6-5 and J usage is TRBJ1-1; D is unclear. The CDR3 runs to 12 residues. V was trimmed by 3 bases and J by 6 bases, leaving 8 bases between them. Germline V gives CDR1 MNHEY, CDR2 SVGAGI. CDR3 loop: CASSYRGAEAFF. CDR3 in DNA: TGTGCCAGCAGTTATCGGGGAGCTGAAGCTTTCTTT.